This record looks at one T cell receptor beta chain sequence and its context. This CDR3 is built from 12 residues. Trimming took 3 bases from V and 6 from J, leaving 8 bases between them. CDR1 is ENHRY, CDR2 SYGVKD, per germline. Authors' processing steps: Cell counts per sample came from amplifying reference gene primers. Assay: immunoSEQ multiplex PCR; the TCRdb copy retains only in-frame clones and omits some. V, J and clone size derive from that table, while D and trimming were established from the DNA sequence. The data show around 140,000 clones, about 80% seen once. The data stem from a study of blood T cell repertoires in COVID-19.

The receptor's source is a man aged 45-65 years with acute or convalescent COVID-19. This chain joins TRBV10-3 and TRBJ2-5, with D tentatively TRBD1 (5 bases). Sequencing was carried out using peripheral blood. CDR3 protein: CAISDREQTQYF. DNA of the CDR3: TGTGCCATCAGTGACAGGGAACAGACCCAGTACTTC.